This T cell receptor (beta chain) was identified during a study of blood T cell repertoires in COVID-19. Overall study context: Both acute and convalescent COVID-19 samples were obtained from the United States, Italy and Spain. PBMCs, B-cell-depleted T cells, or T cells were the source of the cDNA or gDNA that made up the material.

TCRdb keeps only in-frame clones here, not all; method: immunoSEQ multiplex PCR. The table shows some 74,000 clones, with roughly 80% occurring only once. This CDR3 contains 12 residues. The germline CDR1 and CDR2 sequences are KGHDR and SFDVKD. V was cut by 6 bases and J by 4 bases, with 6 bases left in between. The material sequenced was peripheral blood. The clonotype was recovered from a woman of 80 years or more with active or convalescent COVID-19. The chain links TRBV24-1 to TRBJ2-1, with D maybe TRBD2 (5 bases). CDR3 in DNA: TGTGCCACCAGTTGGAGGTACAATGAGCAGTTCTTC. Protein: CATSWRYNEQFF.